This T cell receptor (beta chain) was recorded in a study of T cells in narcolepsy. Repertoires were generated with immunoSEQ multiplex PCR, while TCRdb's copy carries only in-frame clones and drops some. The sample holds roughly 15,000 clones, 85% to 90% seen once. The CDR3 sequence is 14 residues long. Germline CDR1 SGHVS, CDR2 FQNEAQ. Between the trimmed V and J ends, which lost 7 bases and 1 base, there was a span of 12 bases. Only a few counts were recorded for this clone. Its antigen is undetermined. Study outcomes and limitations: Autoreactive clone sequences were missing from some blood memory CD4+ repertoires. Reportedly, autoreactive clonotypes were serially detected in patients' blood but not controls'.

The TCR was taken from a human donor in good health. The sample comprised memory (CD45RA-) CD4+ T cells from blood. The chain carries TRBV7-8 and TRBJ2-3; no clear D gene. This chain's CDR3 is CASIAATRTDTQYF. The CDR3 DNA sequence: TGTGCCAGCATCGCAGCGACCCGCACAGATACGCAGTATTTT. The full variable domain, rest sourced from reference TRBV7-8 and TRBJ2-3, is GAGVSQSPRYKVAKRGQDVALRCDPISGHVSLFWYQQALGQGPEFLTYFQNEAQLDKSGLPSDRFFAERPEGSVSTLKIQRTQQEDSAVYLCASIAATRTDTQYFGPGTRLTVL.